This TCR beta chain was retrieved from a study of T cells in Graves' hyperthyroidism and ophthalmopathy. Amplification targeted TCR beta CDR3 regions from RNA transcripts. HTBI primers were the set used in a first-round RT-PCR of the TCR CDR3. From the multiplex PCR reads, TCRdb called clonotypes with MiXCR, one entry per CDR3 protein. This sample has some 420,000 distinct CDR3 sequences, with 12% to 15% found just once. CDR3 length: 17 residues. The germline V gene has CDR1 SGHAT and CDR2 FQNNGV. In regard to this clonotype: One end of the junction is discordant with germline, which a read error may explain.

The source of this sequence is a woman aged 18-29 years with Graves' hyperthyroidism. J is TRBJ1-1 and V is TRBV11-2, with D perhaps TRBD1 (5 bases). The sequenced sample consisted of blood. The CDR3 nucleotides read TGTGCCAGCAGCTTTTTTAGCGGGGGGTGGGCGAACACTGAAGCTCTCTTT. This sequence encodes CASSFFSGGWANTEALF. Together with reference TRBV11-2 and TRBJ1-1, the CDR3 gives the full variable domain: EAGVAQSPRYKIIEKRQSVAFWCNPISGHATLYWYQQILGQGPKLLIQFQNNGVVDDSQLPKDRFSAERLKGVDSTLKIQPAKLEDSAVYLCASSFFSGGWANTEALFGQGTRLTVV.